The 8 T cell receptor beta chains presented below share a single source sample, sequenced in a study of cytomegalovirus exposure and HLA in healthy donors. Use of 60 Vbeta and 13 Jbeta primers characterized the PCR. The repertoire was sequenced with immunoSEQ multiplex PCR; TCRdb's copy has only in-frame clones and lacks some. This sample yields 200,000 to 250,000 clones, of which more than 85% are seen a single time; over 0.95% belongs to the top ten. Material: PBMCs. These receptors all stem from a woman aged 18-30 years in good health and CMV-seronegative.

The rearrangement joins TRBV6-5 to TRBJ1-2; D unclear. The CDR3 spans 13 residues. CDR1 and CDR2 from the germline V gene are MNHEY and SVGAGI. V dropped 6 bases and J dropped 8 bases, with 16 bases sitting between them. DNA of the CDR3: TGTGCCAGCAGAGCACCCATAGAGAGGGGCTACACCTTC. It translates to CASRAPIERGYTF.

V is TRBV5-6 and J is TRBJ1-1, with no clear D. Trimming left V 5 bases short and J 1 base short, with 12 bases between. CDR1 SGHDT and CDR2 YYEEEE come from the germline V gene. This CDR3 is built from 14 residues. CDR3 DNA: TGTGCCAGCAGTTACATCGGGGAGAACACTGAAGCTTTCTTT. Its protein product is CASSYIGENTEAFF.

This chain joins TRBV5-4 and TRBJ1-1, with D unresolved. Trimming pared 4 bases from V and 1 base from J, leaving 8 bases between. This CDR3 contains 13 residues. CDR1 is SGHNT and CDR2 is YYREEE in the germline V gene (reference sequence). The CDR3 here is CASSRRGNTEAFF. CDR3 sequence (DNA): TGTGCCAGCAGCCGACGGGGGAACACTGAAGCTTTCTTT. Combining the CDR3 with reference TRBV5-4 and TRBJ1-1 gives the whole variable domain ETGVTQSPTHLIKTRGQQVTLRCSSQSGHNTVSWYQQALGQGPQFIFQYYREEENGRGNFPPRFSGLQFPNYSSELNVNALELDDSALYLCASSRRGNTEAFFGQGTRLTVV.

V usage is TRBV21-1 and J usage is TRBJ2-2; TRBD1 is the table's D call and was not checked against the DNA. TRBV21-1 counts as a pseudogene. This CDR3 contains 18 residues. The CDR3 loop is CASSRKSPRTANTGELFF. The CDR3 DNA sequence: TGTGCCAGCAGCAGAAAAAGCCCGCGGACAGCGAACACCGGGGAGCTGTTTTTT.

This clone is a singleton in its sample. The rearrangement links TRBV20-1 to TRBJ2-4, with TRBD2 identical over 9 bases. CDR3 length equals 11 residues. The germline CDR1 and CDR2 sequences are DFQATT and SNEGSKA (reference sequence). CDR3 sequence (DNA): TGCAGGGGCCAGCGGGGGGACATTCAGTACTTC. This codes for CRGQRGDIQYF.

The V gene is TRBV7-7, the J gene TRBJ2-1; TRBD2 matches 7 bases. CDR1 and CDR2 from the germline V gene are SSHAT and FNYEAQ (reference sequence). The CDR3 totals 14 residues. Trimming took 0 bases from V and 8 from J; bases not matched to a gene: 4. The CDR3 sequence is CASSLASRGDEQFF. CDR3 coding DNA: TGTGCCAGCAGCTTAGCGTCTCGGGGGGATGAGCAGTTCTTC.

CDR3 bases: TGTGCCAGCAGCTTAGAAGTAGCGGGCGGCACAGATACGCAGTATTTT. It is translated as CASSLEVAGGTDTQYF. This chain uses TRBV11-2 with TRBJ2-3; TRBD2 matches at 7 bases. Germline CDR1 reads SGHAT; CDR2 reads FQNNGV. The length of the CDR3 is 16 residues. V dropped 0 bases and J dropped 1; count of bases not matched to a gene: 4.

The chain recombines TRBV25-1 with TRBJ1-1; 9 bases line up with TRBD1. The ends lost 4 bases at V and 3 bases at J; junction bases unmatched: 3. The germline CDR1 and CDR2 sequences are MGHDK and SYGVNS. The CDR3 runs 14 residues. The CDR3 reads CASSGQGGYTEAFF. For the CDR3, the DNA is TGTGCCAGCAGTGGACAGGGGGGGTACACTGAAGCTTTCTTT.